This entry lists 16 T cell receptor beta chains sequenced from one sample in a study of T cells after yellow fever vaccination (dated by TCRdb to the late 2010s). The meaning of the sample's treatment or condition label: live attenuated yellow fever vaccine strain. The library was generated by 5' RACE. TCRdb shows the sequencer as Illumina HiSeq 2500. TCRdb redid the processing of the public reads, applying fastp at Q25 and MiXCR, and retained in-frame beta chains. Rows are combined by CDR3 protein, so each entry shows the most common genes and DNA. Across this sample there are approximately 550,000 distinct CDR3 sequences, with over 15% seen only once. 14% of the sample comes from the top ten. This material consisted of PBMCs, taken 15 days after the yellow fever booster vaccination. The receptors come from a man aged 30 to 39 who received the YFV17D yellow fever vaccine.

This clonotype was found a few times. The CDR3 nucleotides are TGTGCCTGGAGACCCCCGGGCTCCTACGAGCAGTACTTC. It specifies CAWRPPGSYEQYF. The rearrangement uses TRBV30 and TRBJ2-7; D is undetermined. Trimming pared 3 bases from V and 0 bases from J, leaving 9 bases between. The germline gives CDR1 GTSNPN, CDR2 SVGIG (reference sequence). The CDR3 runs to 13 residues. The full variable domain, completed using reference TRBV30 and TRBJ2-7, is SQTIHQWPATLVQPVGSPLSLECTVEGTSNPNLYWYRQAAGRGLQLLFYSVGIGQISSEVPQNLSASRPQDRQFILSSKKLLLSDSGFYLCAWRPPGSYEQYFGPGTRLTVT.

This clonotype was seen a few times. The chain links TRBV19 to TRBJ2-1; 8 positions agree with TRBD2. The CDR3 sequence is 16 residues long. Germline V lookup: CDR1 LNHDA, CDR2 SQIVND (reference sequence). After removal of 7 bases from V and 2 bases from J, the junction contained 10 bases not matched to a gene. CDR3 nucleotides: TGTGCCAGTAACCACCCAGCGGGAGCCCCCTACAATGAGCAGTTCTTC. Its translation is CASNHPAGAPYNEQFF.

This clonotype was counted a few times. The CDR3 coding sequence is TGCAGTGCCCTCCAGGGCGGGGTTGAAAAACTGTTTTTT. Translating gives CSALQGGVEKLFF. This chain uses TRBV20-1 with TRBJ1-4, with D perhaps matching TRBD1 (5 bases). Germline V gene data show CDR1 as DFQATT and CDR2 as SNEGSKA (reference sequence). The CDR3 spans 13 residues. Trimming removed 6 bases at V and 7 bases at J, with 15 bases between.

The chain has TRBV5-1 and TRBJ1-3, with D hard to call. Germline CDR1 SGHRS, CDR2 YFSETQ. The CDR3 has 16 residues. Trimming removed 5 bases at V and 0 bases at J, with 15 bases between. This chain's CDR3 is CASSRGGSTSGNTIYF. CDR3 coding DNA: TGCGCCAGCAGTCGAGGCGGGTCAACCTCTGGAAACACCATATATTTT.

The chain joins TRBV29-1 to TRBJ2-5, with 7 bases lining up with TRBD1. The CDR3 is 15 amino acids. Germline trimming cut 5 bases from V and 0 bases from J; bases unmatched to any gene: 9. Germline V gene lookup returns CDR1 SQVTM and CDR2 ANQGSEA. The CDR3: CSVKGQMGYQETQYF. In DNA form, the CDR3 reads TGCAGCGTTAAGGGACAGATGGGGTACCAAGAGACCCAGTACTTC. Variable domain in full (rest from reference TRBV29-1 and TRBJ2-5): SAVISQKPSRDICQRGTSLTIQCQVDSQVTMMFWYRQQPGQSLTLIATANQGSEATYESGFVIDKFPISRPNLTFSTLTVSNMSPEDSSIYLCSVKGQMGYQETQYFGPGTRLLVL.

This clonotype was counted between two and nine times. The chain employs TRBV2 and TRBJ2-3; the D gene is possibly TRBD2 (5 bases). Deletions cut 10 bases from V and 5 bases from J, with 10 bases between. CDR3 size: 11 residues. Germline V gives CDR1 SNHLY, CDR2 FYNNEI. CDR3 DNA sequence: TGTGCCACAGCCGGGAAAGATACGCAGTATTTT. Its protein product is CATAGKDTQYF.

The chain joins TRBV6-1 to TRBJ2-1; TRBD2 might be the D (5 bases). V lost 6 bases and J lost 0, with 12 bases in between. The CDR3 is 15 amino acids. CDR1 is MNHNS and CDR2 is SASEGT in the germline V gene. Here the CDR3 reads CASREDGNSYNEQFF. The CDR3 DNA follows: TGTGCCAGCAGAGAGGACGGGAACTCCTACAATGAGCAGTTCTTC.

The chain recombines TRBV4-3 with TRBJ2-1; 12 nucleotides align to TRBD2. Germline loops: CDR1 LGHNA, CDR2 YSLEER. This CDR3 contains 19 residues. The junction had 6 bases not matched to a gene; V was cut back by 0 bases and J by 0 bases. Here the CDR3 DNA reads TGCGCCAGCAGCCAAGAGCCTAGCGGGAGGGGTTACTCCTACAATGAGCAGTTCTTC. Its protein is CASSQEPSGRGYSYNEQFF.

There are many counts of this clonotype. The DNA for the CDR3 is TGTGCCAGCAGCCCCCGCAGGAACACTGAAGCTTTCTTT. Translating it yields CASSPRRNTEAFF. V and J are TRBV7-2 and TRBJ1-1; no clear D. V lost 5 bases and J 1 base, leaving 8 bases between the germline ends. The CDR3 loop spans 13 amino acids. Germline-derived CDR1 and CDR2 are SGHTA and FQGNSA.

The chain couples TRBV30 to TRBJ2-3, with D perhaps assigned TRBD1 or TRBD2 (5 bases each). Between the trimmed V and J ends, which lost 4 bases and 7 bases, there was a span of 12 bases. Germline assignment: CDR1 GTSNPN and CDR2 SVGIG (reference sequence). The CDR3 covers 12 residues. The chain's CDR3 is CAWTAGGHTQYF. For the CDR3, the DNA is TGTGCCTGGACTGCTGGGGGTCATACGCAGTATTTT. Drawing the rest from reference TRBV30 and TRBJ2-3, the complete variable domain is SQTIHQWPATLVQPVGSPLSLECTVEGTSNPNLYWYRQAAGRGLQLLFYSVGIGQISSEVPQNLSASRPQDRQFILSSKKLLLSDSGFYLCAWTAGGHTQYFGPGTRLTVL.

This clonotype occurred a few times. CDR3 sequence (DNA): TGCAGTGCTAGAGACCCACCTAGCAATCAGCCCCAGCATTTT. This translates into CSARDPPSNQPQHF. The chain is built from TRBV20-1 and TRBJ1-5; D unclear. The germline V gene encodes CDR1 DFQATT and CDR2 SNEGSKA (reference sequence). The CDR3 has 14 residues. The ends were cut back, 0 bases at V and 0 bases at J, with 6 bases in the middle.

This clonotype was seen more than once but under ten times. The CDR3 DNA is TGTGCCACCACGATAGCGGGAGGAATTACCGGGGAGCTGTTTTTT. This encodes CATTIAGGITGELFF. The rearrangement uses TRBV10-3 and TRBJ2-2; 10 nucleotides align to TRBD2. The V gene's germline CDR1 is ENHRY and CDR2 SYGVKD. CDR3 length equals 15 residues. V lost 10 bases, J lost 5 bases, and 10 bases stayed unmatched.

This chain joins TRBV11-3 and TRBJ2-5; D uncertain. V was clipped by 8 bases and J by 5 bases, with 15 bases between them. Germline CDR1 SGHNT, CDR2 YENEEA. The length of the CDR3 is 13 residues. The DNA of the CDR3 is TGTGCCAGCTTTAAGGGCAGTCGTGAGACCCAGTACTTC. Amino acids: CASFKGSRETQYF.

The CDR3 sequence: CASSLTGGNTIYF. CDR3 sequence (DNA): TGTGCCAGCAGCCTGACAGGGGGAAACACCATATATTTT. The chain has TRBV11-2 and TRBJ1-3, with 7 positions matching TRBD1. After removal of 5 bases from V and 4 bases from J, the junction contained 2 bases not matched to a gene. There are 13 residues in the CDR3. Germline V gene sequence: CDR1 SGHAT, CDR2 FQNNGV.

In its sample, this clonotype was seen once. Germline is not matched at one junction end, which may reflect a read error. CDR3 in amino acids: CATSYTSEYEQYF. Written as DNA, the CDR3 is TGTGCCACCAGTTACACCTCGGAATACGAGCAGTACTTC. The chain has TRBV6-5 and TRBJ2-7; D call uncertain. The CDR3 covers 13 residues. Germline V gives CDR1 MNHEY, CDR2 SVGAGI.

The sample holds many counts of this clonotype. The V call is TRBV7-2, the J call TRBJ2-2, with 9 bases matching TRBD1. CDR3 length equals 14 residues. After removal of 5 bases from V and 6 bases from J, the junction contained 4 bases not matched to a gene. Germline CDR1 reads SGHTA; CDR2 reads FQGNSA. The CDR3 bases are TGTGCCAGCAGCCAGGGACAGGGAGCCGGGGAGCTGTTTTTT. Translated: CASSQGQGAGELFF.